These 10 T cell receptor beta chains were sequenced from one sample in a study of T cell repertoires in cytomegalovirus infection. These receptors have no identified antigens. TCRdb itself ran the reads through MiXCR, one entry per CDR3 protein. This table has approximately 990,000 distinct CDR3 sequences, about a third appearing once. The source material was cultured CD8+ T cells from PBMCs, sampled from culture after CMV antigen stimulation. The receptors were sampled from a human donor in good health (CMV status not recorded). Some clones in this sample may be carry-over from other donors' samples.

This clonotype was seen a few times. V gene TRBV4-3 combines with J gene TRBJ1-2; TRBD1 matches 10 bases. V was pared by 6 bases and J by 6 bases, with 10 bases of the junction left unmatched. The CDR3 spans 15 residues. Germline CDR1 LGHNA, CDR2 YSLEER. CDR3 nucleotides: TGCGCCAGCAGTCCCCTGGGGACAGGGGCGAATGGCTACACCTTC. Translation: CASSPLGTGANGYTF.

The rearrangement uses TRBV7-3 and TRBJ2-3, with no clear D. Trimming shortened V by 2 bases and J by 4 bases, and 7 bases separated the two germline ends. The CDR3 loop spans 13 amino acids. Germline-derived CDR1 and CDR2 are SGHTA and FQGTGA. The CDR3 here is CASSLPPADTQYF. The CDR3 nucleotides read TGTGCCAGCAGCTTACCTCCCGCAGATACGCAGTATTTT. The complete variable domain, with remaining parts taken from reference TRBV7-3 and TRBJ2-3, reads GAGVSQTPSNKVTEKGKYVELRCDPISGHTALYWYRQSLGQGPEFLIYFQGTGAADDSGLPNDRFFAVRPEGSVSTLKIQRTERGDSAVYLCASSLPPADTQYFGPGTRLTVL.

This clonotype was counted a few times. This chain joins TRBV2 and TRBJ2-7; 7 bases agree with TRBD1. Looked up from germline, CDR1 is SNHLY and CDR2 is FYNNEI. J gave up 2 bases and V 6 bases, and 7 bases lay outside the gene matches. The CDR3 totals 14 residues. The DNA of the CDR3 is TGTGCCAGCAGCCCCGGGACAGTCACCTACGAGCAGTACTTC. This sequence encodes CASSPGTVTYEQYF.

This clonotype was found a few times. This chain links TRBV7-2 with TRBJ2-1; D is unresolved. Per the germline V gene, CDR1 is SGHTA and CDR2 is FQGNSA. Trimming took 4 bases from V and 6 from J, leaving 10 bases between them. The CDR3 consists of 13 residues. CDR3 protein: CASSSGPFNEQFF. The CDR3 nucleotides read TGTGCCAGCAGCTCCGGCCCTTTCAATGAGCAGTTCTTC.

J is TRBJ1-3 and V is TRBV10-3, with 7 bases aligning to TRBD1. Germline V gene lookup returns CDR1 ENHRY and CDR2 SYGVKD. The V and J ends lost 6 bases and 0 bases, in that order; junction bases with no gene match: 2. This CDR3 is 14 amino acids long. CDR3 nucleotide sequence: TGTGCCATCAGGACAGGGATCTCTGGAAACACCATATATTTT. Encoded protein: CAIRTGISGNTIYF.

With regard to this clonotype: A much larger clone differs from this one at a single base, so this may be a read error. The chain uses TRBV12-3 or TRBV12-4 and TRBJ2-1; 10 bases are a match to TRBD1. This CDR3 is built from 14 residues. V lost 3 bases to trimming and J lost 10 bases; unmatched junction nucleotides: 6. CDR3 loop: CASSFGTGAKEQFF. The CDR3 bases are TGTGCCAGCAGTTTCGGGACAGGGGCAAAAGAGCAGTTCTTC.

This clonotype has only a few counts. The chain is built from TRBV6-2 or TRBV6-3 and TRBJ2-1; no clear D. Germline CDR1 is MNHEY and CDR2 is SVGEGT. V shed 0 bases and J shed 9 bases, with 6 bases lying between them. CDR3 length: 12 amino acids. This CDR3 reads CASSYSKVEQFF. The CDR3, as DNA: TGTGCCAGCAGTTACTCGAAGGTTGAGCAGTTCTTC.

This clonotype was seen repeatedly, ten times or more. The chain employs TRBV24-1 and TRBJ2-5, with TRBD1 matching over 7 bases. The CDR3 covers 14 residues. Germline CDR1 is KGHDR and CDR2 is SFDVKD. J gave up 3 bases and V 4 bases, and 4 bases lay outside the gene matches. The CDR3 DNA sequence: TGTGCCACCAGTGACCGGGACAGAGAAGAGACCCAGTACTTC. This encodes CATSDRDREETQYF.

This clonotype was counted ten times or more. This chain joins TRBV12-3 or TRBV12-4 and TRBJ2-2; D gene ambiguous. The V gene lost 7 bases and the J gene lost 4 bases, with 10 bases spanning the gap. The CDR3 consists of 13 residues. The DNA of the CDR3 is TGTGCCAGCATACGGAGTCTCACCGGGGAGCTGTTTTTT. Its translation: CASIRSLTGELFF.

The J gene is TRBJ2-7, the V gene TRBV6-5, with 10 nucleotides matching TRBD1. Germline V gives CDR1 MNHEY, CDR2 SVGAGI. CDR3 length: 17 amino acids. The ends lost 2 bases at V and 2 bases at J; junction bases unmatched: 9. In nucleotides, the CDR3 is TGTGCCAGCAGTTACGAGACAGGGGGCTCTAGTCCCTACGAGCAGTACTTC. It specifies CASSYETGGSSPYEQYF.